The 28 T cell receptor beta chains below were found in one sample sequenced in a study of cytotoxic CD8 clonotypes in ibrutinib-treated CLL. Method: immunoSEQ multiplex PCR; TCRdb's copy keeps in-frame clones and lacks some. The sample carries about 140,000 clones, about 75% recorded once. Here the sequenced sample was PBMCs, taken after 24 months of ibrutinib treatment. These TCRs come from a human donor with chronic lymphocytic leukemia.

The V and J genes are TRBV30 and TRBJ2-6; D call uncertain. V shed 7 bases and J shed 4 bases, with 11 bases lying between them. Germline V gene lookup returns CDR1 GTSNPN and CDR2 SVGIG (reference sequence). CDR3 size: 13 residues. CDR3 loop: CAFDFVGANVLTF. The DNA of the CDR3 is TGTGCCTTCGATTTTGTGGGGGCCAACGTCCTGACTTTC.

The gene calls are TRBV28 and TRBJ2-2, with D uncertain. The length of the CDR3 is 18 residues. Trimming pared 4 bases from V and 8 bases from J, leaving 26 bases between. Germline V lookup: CDR1 MDHEN, CDR2 SYDVKM. The CDR3 region has the DNA TGTGCCAGCAGTTCCCCCCGACGGGTGGAATTGGTACGGGGGGAGCTGTTTTTT. Its protein is CASSSPRRVELVRGELFF. Using reference TRBV28 and TRBJ2-2 for the parts outside the CDR3, the full variable domain is DVKVTQSSRYLVKRTGEKVFLECVQDMDHENMFWYRQDPGLGLRLIYFSYDVKMKEKGDIPEGYSVSREKKERFSLILESASTNQTSMYLCASSSPRRVELVRGELFFGEGSRLTVL.

The J gene is TRBJ1-2, the V gene TRBV6-1; a possible D gene is TRBD1 (6 bases). CDR1 is MNHNS, CDR2 SASEGT, per germline. The CDR3 has 12 amino acids. Trimming took 8 bases from V and 1 from J, leaving 8 bases between them. CDR3 in DNA: TGTGCCAGCGGGGGGCGTAACTATGGCTACACCTTC. Translating gives CASGGRNYGYTF.

The genes are TRBV30 and TRBJ1-4; 9 bases agree with TRBD1. V lost 5 bases, J lost 8 bases, and 9 bases stayed unmatched. The CDR3 runs to 14 residues. Germline values: CDR1 GTSNPN, CDR2 SVGIG (reference sequence). CDR3 sequence: CAWGVRTGVEKLFF. The CDR3 region has the DNA TGTGCCTGGGGGGTGAGGACAGGGGTCGAAAAACTGTTTTTT.

The table lists this clone with a count of one. The J gene is TRBJ1-6, the V gene TRBV7-6; D might be TRBD1 (5 bases). The CDR3 is 15 residues long. Germline-derived CDR1 and CDR2 are SGHVS and FNYEAQ. The CDR3: CASGETGQSSSPLHF. In nucleotides, the CDR3 is TGTGCAAGCGGGGAGACGGGGCAGTCGAGTTCACCCCTCCACTTT.

Points on this clone: Other DNA sequences within the sample encode an identical CDR3. V is TRBV30 and J is TRBJ1-2; D is unresolved. V dropped 0 bases and J dropped 5 bases, with 7 bases sitting between them. CDR3 length: 12 residues. The germline gives CDR1 GTSNPN, CDR2 SVGIG (reference sequence). The CDR3 region has the DNA TGTGCCTGGAGTGTAGCCGGGTATGGCTACACCTTC. Amino acid sequence: CAWSVAGYGYTF.

This clone has a single count. Here the CDR3 DNA reads TGTGCCAGCAGGGCCGGGACAGGGTCCTACGAGCAGTACTTC. Translated, it gives CASRAGTGSYEQYF. The chain is built from TRBV2 and TRBJ2-7; 9 bases are a match to TRBD1. Germline V CDR1 and CDR2: SNHLY, FYNNEI. This CDR3 has 14 amino acids. V was clipped by 6 bases and J by 1 base; unmatched bases: 4.

The chain uses TRBV13 and TRBJ2-7, with D maybe TRBD2 (6 bases). The CDR3 has 13 amino acids. CDR1 is PRHDT and CDR2 is FYEKMQ in the germline V gene (reference sequence). V was cut by 0 bases and J by 3 bases, with 6 bases left in between. This CDR3 is CASSLGTSYEQYF. Here the CDR3 DNA reads TGTGCCAGCAGCTTAGGGACTAGCTACGAGCAGTACTTC.

The chain employs TRBV7-3 and TRBJ2-3, with D perhaps matching TRBD1 or TRBD2 (5 bases each). The CDR3 totals 15 residues. Per germline, CDR1 SGHTA and CDR2 FQGTGA. V dropped 3 bases and J dropped 5 bases, with 15 bases sitting between them. The CDR3 loop is CASSLGTPGVDTQYF. The CDR3 DNA sequence: TGTGCCAGCAGCTTGGGGACCCCCGGGGTAGATACGCAGTATTTT.

The V call is TRBV7-2, the J call TRBJ1-1; unclear D gene. The CDR3 has 14 amino acids. V lost 2 bases, J lost 1 base, and 8 bases lay in between. Germline V CDR1 and CDR2: SGHTA, FQGNSA. In nucleotides, the CDR3 is TGTGCCAGCAGCTTACTGGCAGAGAACACTGAAGCTTTCTTT. Its translation: CASSLLAENTEAFF.

The chain links TRBV28 to TRBJ1-1, with D possibly TRBD1 on 6 matching bases. Deletions cut 3 bases from V and 4 bases from J, with 18 bases between. The CDR3 runs 16 residues. Germline loops: CDR1 MDHEN, CDR2 SYDVKM. DNA of the CDR3: TGTGCCAGCAGTTTCCCGACGGGGAGGGGGGGCACTGAAGCTTTCTTT. Residues: CASSFPTGRGGTEAFF. The entire variable domain, with the rest obtained from reference TRBV28 and TRBJ1-1, is as follows: DVKVTQSSRYLVKRTGEKVFLECVQDMDHENMFWYRQDPGLGLRLIYFSYDVKMKEKGDIPEGYSVSREKKERFSLILESASTNQTSMYLCASSFPTGRGGTEAFFGQGTRLTVV.

This chain uses TRBV5-6 with TRBJ2-1; TRBD1 agrees at 7 bases. The CDR3 is 14 residues long. Germline trimming cut 5 bases from V and 10 bases from J; bases unmatched to any gene: 12. Germline V lookup: CDR1 SGHDT, CDR2 YYEEEE. CDR3 region: CASSTGTAYGEQFF. The CDR3 DNA reads TGTGCCAGCAGTACCGGGACAGCCTACGGGGAGCAGTTCTTC.

The V and J genes are TRBV27 and TRBJ1-2; D remains ambiguous. CDR3 size: 14 residues. Germline CDR1 and CDR2: MNHEY and SMNVEV (reference sequence). V lost 0 bases and J 8 bases, leaving 13 bases between the germline ends. In nucleotides, the CDR3 is TGTGCCAGCAGTTTATCCCCGATGAGGGTCGGCTACACCTTC. This translates into CASSLSPMRVGYTF.

V is TRBV7-9 and J is TRBJ2-7, with D unclear. This CDR3 region has 12 residues. V was trimmed by 1 base and J by 2 bases, leaving 3 bases between them. The germline V gene has CDR1 SEHNR and CDR2 FQNEAQ (reference sequence). In DNA form, the CDR3 reads TGTGCCAGCAGCTTAGGCGCCTACGAGCAGTACTTC. It is translated as CASSLGAYEQYF.

The chain carries TRBV6-5 and TRBJ2-1; 7 nucleotides align to TRBD1. The CDR3 runs to 12 residues. Germline V CDR1 and CDR2: MNHEY, SVGAGI. Germline trimming cut 7 bases from V and 9 bases from J; bases unmatched to any gene: 6. The CDR3 DNA reads as TGTGCCAGCACCAAAGCAGGGGGTGAGCAGTTCTTC. It specifies CASTKAGGEQFF.

Within the sample, this clone is medium-sized. Other DNA sequences from this sample encode an identical CDR3 as well. V usage is TRBV18 and J usage is TRBJ2-3, with a possible D match to TRBD2 (6 bases). Germline V gives CDR1 KGHSH, CDR2 LQKENI. V lost 3 bases, J lost 5 bases, and 6 bases lay in between. CDR3 size: 12 residues. CDR3 loop: CASSPGGDTQYF. The CDR3 DNA follows: TGTGCCAGCTCACCCGGGGGAGATACGCAGTATTTT. Filled out from reference TRBV18 and TRBJ2-3, the complete variable domain reads NAGVMQNPRHLVRRRGQEARLRCSPMKGHSHVYWYRQLPEEGLKFMVYLQKENIIDESGMPKERFSAEFPKEGPSILRIQQVVRGDSAAYFCASSPGGDTQYFGPGTRLTVL.

The gene calls are TRBV14 and TRBJ1-3; TRBD1 matches at 7 bases. CDR1 and CDR2 from the germline V gene are SGHDN and FVKESK. The length of the CDR3 is 15 residues. With V trimmed by 4 bases and J by 3 bases, 6 bases remained unmatched. CDR3 nucleotides: TGTGCCAGCAGCCGAGGGTACAGGGGTGGAAACACCATATATTTT. It codes for CASSRGYRGGNTIYF.

V gene TRBV28 combines with J gene TRBJ2-7; D call uncertain. The germline gives CDR1 MDHEN, CDR2 SYDVKM. Trimming shortened V by 6 bases and J by 2 bases, and 14 bases separated the two germline ends. CDR3 length: 14 amino acids. The CDR3 protein is CASSPPGVPYEQYF. The CDR3 coding sequence is TGTGCCAGCAGCCCCCCCGGCGTCCCCTACGAGCAGTACTTC.

This clone came up a few times. This chain joins TRBV30 and TRBJ1-6, with a possible D match to TRBD1 (6 bases). The CDR3 length is 16 residues. CDR1 is GTSNPN, CDR2 SVGIG, per germline (reference sequence). Trimming pared 4 bases from V and 9 bases from J, leaving 22 bases between. This chain's CDR3 is CAWMDSPAVGPSPLHF. Written as DNA, the CDR3 is TGTGCCTGGATGGACAGCCCCGCCGTGGGGCCTTCACCCCTCCACTTT.

The V call is TRBV19, the J call TRBJ2-1; 9 positions match TRBD2. This CDR3 is built from 15 residues. V dropped 3 bases and J dropped 5; count of bases not matched to a gene: 5. In germline, CDR1 is LNHDA, CDR2 SQIVND (reference sequence). The CDR3 sequence is CASSMGLAGNNEQFF. The DNA of the CDR3 is TGTGCCAGTAGTATGGGTCTAGCGGGAAACAATGAGCAGTTCTTC.

This clone has more than one count but fewer than ten. The V and J genes are TRBV15 and TRBJ2-3; TRBD1 or TRBD2 may be the D gene (5 bases each). This CDR3 region has 16 residues. V was clipped by 3 bases and J by 6 bases, with 19 bases between them. Germline CDR1 reads LNHNV; CDR2 reads YYDKDF (reference sequence). CDR3 nucleotides: TGTGCCACCAGCAGCGAAGCCGGGACCTCTTCTGATACGCAGTATTTT. Protein: CATSSEAGTSSDTQYF.

Worth noting for this clone: Germline and junction disagree at one end, which may indicate a read error. This chain uses TRBV7-2 with TRBJ2-7, with 11 nucleotides matching TRBD2. CDR1 is SGHTA and CDR2 is FQGNSA in the germline V gene. CDR3 length: 13 residues. The DNA of the CDR3 is TGTGCCAGCAGCTTGGCTAGCGGGGGGACCCCGCTCTTC. It encodes CASSLASGGTPLF. The entire variable domain, with the rest obtained from reference TRBV7-2 and TRBJ2-7, is as follows: GAGVSQSPSNKVTEKGKDVELRCDPISGHTALYWYRQSLGQGLEFLIYFQGNSAPDKSGLPSDRFSAERTGGSVSTLTIQRTQQEDSAVYLCASSLASGGTPLFGPGTRLTVT.

The chain couples TRBV5-1 to TRBJ1-1; TRBD1 is a possible D gene (5 bases). V was clipped by 0 bases and J by 5 bases, with 14 bases between them. This CDR3 is 15 amino acids long. The germline V gene encodes CDR1 SGHRS and CDR2 YFSETQ. Written as DNA, the CDR3 is TGCGCCAGCAGCTTGGGTGTAGGGGCAGATACTGAAGCTTTCTTT. This codes for CASSLGVGADTEAFF.

The gene calls are TRBV6-1 and TRBJ2-2; D remains unclear. The CDR3 length is 13 residues. Germline V lookup: CDR1 MNHNS, CDR2 SASEGT. V was clipped by 11 bases and J by 7 bases, with 17 bases between them. CDR3 sequence: CALGPGVRGELFF. The CDR3 coding sequence is TGTGCCCTCGGCCCGGGTGTGCGCGGGGAGCTGTTTTTT.

The chain recombines TRBV19 with TRBJ2-1; D unresolved. V gave up 7 bases and J gave up 0 bases, with 10 bases separating them. This CDR3 has 14 residues. Germline V gene data show CDR1 as LNHDA and CDR2 as SQIVND (reference sequence). The CDR3 reads CASNWRISYNEQFF. The CDR3 region has the DNA TGTGCCAGTAACTGGCGGATCTCCTACAATGAGCAGTTCTTC.

The chain combines TRBV6-5 with TRBJ2-5; the D is unclear. V lost 7 bases and J lost 1, with 10 bases in between. The CDR3 runs to 13 residues. Germline CDR1 MNHEY, CDR2 SVGAGI. CDR3 protein: CASTRSLQETQYF. CDR3 sequence (DNA): TGTGCCAGCACCCGGAGCCTCCAAGAGACCCAGTACTTC.

This chain links TRBV6-5 with TRBJ1-4; 8 bases line up with TRBD1. V lost 6 bases to trimming and J lost 7 bases; unmatched junction nucleotides: 10. Germline values: CDR1 MNHEY, CDR2 SVGAGI. The CDR3 covers 15 residues. CDR3 nucleotide sequence: TGTGCCAGCAGAACCGGGGACAGGAAGACTGAAAAACTGTTTTTT. Encoded protein: CASRTGDRKTEKLFF.

The V call is TRBV5-1, the J call TRBJ1-4; possible D gene TRBD1, 6 bases. Looked up from germline, CDR1 is SGHRS and CDR2 is YFSETQ. V gave up 6 bases and J gave up 8 bases, with 26 bases separating them. The CDR3 totals 17 residues. CDR3 loop: CASTPAPGTGGPEKLFF. CDR3 coding DNA: TGCGCCAGCACCCCAGCCCCAGGGACCGGGGGCCCAGAAAAACTGTTTTTT.